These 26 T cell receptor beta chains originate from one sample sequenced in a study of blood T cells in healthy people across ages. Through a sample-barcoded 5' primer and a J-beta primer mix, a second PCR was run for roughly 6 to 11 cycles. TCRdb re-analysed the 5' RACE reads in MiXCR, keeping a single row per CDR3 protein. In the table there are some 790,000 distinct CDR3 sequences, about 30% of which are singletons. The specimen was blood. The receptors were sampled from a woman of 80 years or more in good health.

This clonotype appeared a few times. The CDR3 DNA reads as TGTGCCAGCAGTGAAGCCCACAATCAGCCCCAGCATTTT. Translating it yields CASSEAHNQPQHF. The chain joins TRBV6-1 to TRBJ1-5, with D unresolved. The CDR3 has 13 residues. In germline, CDR1 is MNHNS, CDR2 SASEGT. The ends were cut back, 0 bases at V and 3 bases at J, with 3 bases in the middle.

CDR3 bases: TGCGCCAGCAGCCAAGATCATTCCCAGATTAATTCACCCCTCCACTTT. Encoded protein: CASSQDHSQINSPLHF. The chain is built from TRBV4-1 and TRBJ1-6, with D unresolved. V was clipped by 0 bases and J by 6 bases, with 12 bases between them. This CDR3 is built from 16 residues. In germline, CDR1 is MGHRA, CDR2 YSYEKL.

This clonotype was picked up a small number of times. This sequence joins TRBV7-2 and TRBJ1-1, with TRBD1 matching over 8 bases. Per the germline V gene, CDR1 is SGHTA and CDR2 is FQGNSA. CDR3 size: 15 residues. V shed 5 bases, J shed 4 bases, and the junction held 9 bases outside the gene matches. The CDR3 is CASSLSTGGGTEAFF. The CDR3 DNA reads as TGTGCCAGCAGCCTAAGCACAGGGGGAGGCACTGAAGCTTTCTTT.

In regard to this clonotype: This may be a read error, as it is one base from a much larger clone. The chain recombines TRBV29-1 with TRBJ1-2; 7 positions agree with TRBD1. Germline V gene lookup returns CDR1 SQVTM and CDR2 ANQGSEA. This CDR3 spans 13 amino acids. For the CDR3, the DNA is TGCAGCGTTGGGGTGACAGGGCGGGATGGCTGCACCTTC. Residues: CSVGVTGRDGCTF.

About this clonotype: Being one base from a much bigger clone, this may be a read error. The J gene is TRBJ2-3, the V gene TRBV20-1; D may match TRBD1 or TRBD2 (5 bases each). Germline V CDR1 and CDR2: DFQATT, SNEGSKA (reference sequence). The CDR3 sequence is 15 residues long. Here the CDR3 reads CRAIPGPAGADTQYF. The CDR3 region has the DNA TGCAGAGCTATCCCGGGACCAGCCGGAGCAGATACGCAGTATTTT.

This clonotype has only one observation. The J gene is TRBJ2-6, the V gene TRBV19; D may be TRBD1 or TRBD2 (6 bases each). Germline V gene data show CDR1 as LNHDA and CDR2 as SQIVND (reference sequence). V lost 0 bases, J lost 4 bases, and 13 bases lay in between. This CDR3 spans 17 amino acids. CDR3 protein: CASSIDLGGSGANVLTF. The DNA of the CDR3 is TGTGCCAGTAGTATAGATCTAGGGGGGTCCGGGGCCAACGTCCTGACTTTC.

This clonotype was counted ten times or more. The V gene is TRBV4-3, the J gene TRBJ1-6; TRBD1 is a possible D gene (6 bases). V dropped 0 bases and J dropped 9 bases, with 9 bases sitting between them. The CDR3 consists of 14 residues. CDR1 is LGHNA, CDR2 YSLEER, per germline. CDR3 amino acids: CASSQDTGSSPLHF. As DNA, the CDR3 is TGCGCCAGCAGCCAAGATACAGGGAGTTCACCCCTCCACTTT.

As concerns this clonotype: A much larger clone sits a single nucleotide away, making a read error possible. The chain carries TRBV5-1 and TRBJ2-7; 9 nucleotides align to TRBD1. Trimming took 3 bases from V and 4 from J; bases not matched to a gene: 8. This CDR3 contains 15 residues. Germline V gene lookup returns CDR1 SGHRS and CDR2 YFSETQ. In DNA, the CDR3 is TGCGCCAGCAGCTCCAGAGGGACAGGGCCGTACGAGCAGTACTTC. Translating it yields CASSSRGTGPYEQYF.

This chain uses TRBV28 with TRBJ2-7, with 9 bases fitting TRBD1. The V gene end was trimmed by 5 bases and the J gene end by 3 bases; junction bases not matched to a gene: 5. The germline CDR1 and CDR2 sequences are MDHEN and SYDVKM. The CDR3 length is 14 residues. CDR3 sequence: CASSDPDRGYEQYF. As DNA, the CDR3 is TGTGCCAGCAGTGACCCGGACAGGGGCTACGAGCAGTACTTC.

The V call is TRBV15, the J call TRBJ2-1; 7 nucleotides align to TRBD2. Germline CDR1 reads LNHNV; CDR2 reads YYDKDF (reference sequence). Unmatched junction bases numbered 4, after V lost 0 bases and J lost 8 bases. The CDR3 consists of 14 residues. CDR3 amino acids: CATSRDPGRDEQFF. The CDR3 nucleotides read TGTGCCACCAGCAGAGATCCTGGGAGGGATGAGCAGTTCTTC.

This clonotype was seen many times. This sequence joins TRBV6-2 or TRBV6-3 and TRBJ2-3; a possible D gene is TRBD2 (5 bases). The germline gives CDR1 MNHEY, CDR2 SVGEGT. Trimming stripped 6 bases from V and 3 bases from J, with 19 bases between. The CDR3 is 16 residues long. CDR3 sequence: CASRGASPLRTDTQYF. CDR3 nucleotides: TGTGCCAGCAGAGGCGCTAGCCCGCTCCGTACAGATACGCAGTATTTT.

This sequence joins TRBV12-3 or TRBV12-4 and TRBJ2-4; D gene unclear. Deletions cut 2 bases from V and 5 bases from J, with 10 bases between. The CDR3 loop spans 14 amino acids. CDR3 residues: CASSLRSQENIQYF. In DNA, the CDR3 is TGTGCCAGCAGTTTAAGGTCCCAAGAAAACATTCAGTACTTC.

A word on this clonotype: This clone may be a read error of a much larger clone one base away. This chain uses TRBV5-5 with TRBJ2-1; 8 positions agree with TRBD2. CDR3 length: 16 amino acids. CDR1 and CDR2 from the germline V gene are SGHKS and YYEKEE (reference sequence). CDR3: CASSLAASGRYNKQFF. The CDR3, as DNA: TGTGCCAGCAGCTTGGCCGCTAGCGGGCGATACAATAAGCAGTTCTTC.

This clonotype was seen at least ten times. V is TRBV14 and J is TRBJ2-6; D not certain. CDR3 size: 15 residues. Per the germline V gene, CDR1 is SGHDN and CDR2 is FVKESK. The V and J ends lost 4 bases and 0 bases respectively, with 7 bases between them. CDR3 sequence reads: CASSPSDSGANVLTF. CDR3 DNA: TGTGCCAGCAGCCCCTCTGACTCTGGGGCCAACGTCCTGACTTTC.

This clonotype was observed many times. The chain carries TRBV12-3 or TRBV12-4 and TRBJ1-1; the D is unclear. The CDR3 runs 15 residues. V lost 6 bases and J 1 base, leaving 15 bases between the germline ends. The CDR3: CASSHIQPQNTEAFF. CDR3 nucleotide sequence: TGTGCCAGCAGCCACATACAGCCCCAGAACACTGAAGCTTTCTTT.

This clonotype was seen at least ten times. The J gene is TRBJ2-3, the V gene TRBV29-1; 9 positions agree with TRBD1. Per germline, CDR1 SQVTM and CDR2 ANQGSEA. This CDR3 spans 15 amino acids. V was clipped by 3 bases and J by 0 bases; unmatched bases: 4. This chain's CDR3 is CSVEGGQGSTDTQYF. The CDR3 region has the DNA TGCAGCGTTGAGGGGGGACAGGGAAGCACAGATACGCAGTATTTT.

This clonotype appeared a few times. CDR3 amino acids: CASSPRLAVTLSTDTQYF. The CDR3 DNA reads TGTGCCAGCAGCCCGCGACTAGCGGTAACCCTTAGCACAGATACGCAGTATTTT. This rearrangement joins TRBV14 to TRBJ2-3; 9 positions agree with TRBD2. The germline gives CDR1 SGHDN, CDR2 FVKESK. This CDR3 is 18 amino acids long. The trim removed 4 bases at V and 0 bases at J, leaving 11 bases unmatched.

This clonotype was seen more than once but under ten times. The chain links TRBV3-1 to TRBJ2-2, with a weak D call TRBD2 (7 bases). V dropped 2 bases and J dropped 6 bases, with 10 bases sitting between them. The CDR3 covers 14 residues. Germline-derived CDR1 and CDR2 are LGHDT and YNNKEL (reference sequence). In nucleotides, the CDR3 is TGTGCCAGCAGCCAAAGGGAGGGGGCCGGGGAGCTGTTTTTT. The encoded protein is CASSQREGAGELFF.

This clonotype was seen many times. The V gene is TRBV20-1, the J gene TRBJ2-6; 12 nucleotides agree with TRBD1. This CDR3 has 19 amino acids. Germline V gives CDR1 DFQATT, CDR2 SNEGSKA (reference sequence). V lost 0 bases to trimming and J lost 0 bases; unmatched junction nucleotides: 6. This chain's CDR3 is CSARDQGGQGASGANVLTF. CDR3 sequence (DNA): TGCAGTGCTAGAGATCAGGGGGGACAGGGGGCCTCTGGGGCCAACGTCCTGACTTTC.

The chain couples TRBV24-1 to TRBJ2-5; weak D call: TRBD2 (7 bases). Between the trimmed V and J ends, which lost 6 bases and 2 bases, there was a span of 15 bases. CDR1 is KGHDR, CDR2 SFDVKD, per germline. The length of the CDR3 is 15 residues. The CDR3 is CATSPGGPLQETQYF. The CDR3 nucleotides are TGTGCCACCAGTCCCGGGGGGCCCCTTCAAGAGACCCAGTACTTC.

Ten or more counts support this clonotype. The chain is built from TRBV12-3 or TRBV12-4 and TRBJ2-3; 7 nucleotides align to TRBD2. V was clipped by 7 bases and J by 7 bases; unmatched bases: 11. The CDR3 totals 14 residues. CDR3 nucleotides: TGTGCCAGCAACCGCCGGGACTATGAGAATACGCAGTATTTT. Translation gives CASNRRDYENTQYF.

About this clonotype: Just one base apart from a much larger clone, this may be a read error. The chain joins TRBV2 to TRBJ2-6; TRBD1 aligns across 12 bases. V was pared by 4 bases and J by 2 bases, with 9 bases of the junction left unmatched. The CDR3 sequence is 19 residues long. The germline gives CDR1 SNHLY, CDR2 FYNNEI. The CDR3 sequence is CASSGAPGQGAAGANVLTF. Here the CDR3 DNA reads TGTGCCAGCAGTGGCGCCCCGGGACAGGGGGCAGCTGGGGCCAACGTCCTGACTTTC.

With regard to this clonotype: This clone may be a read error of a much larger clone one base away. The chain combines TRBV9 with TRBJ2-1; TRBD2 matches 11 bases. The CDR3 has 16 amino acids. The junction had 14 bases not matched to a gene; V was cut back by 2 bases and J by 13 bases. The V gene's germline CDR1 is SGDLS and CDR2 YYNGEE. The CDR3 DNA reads TGTGCCAGCAGCGTTCGCCCTAGCGGGGGGAAAGAGACCCAGTTCTTC. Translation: CASSVRPSGGKETQFF.

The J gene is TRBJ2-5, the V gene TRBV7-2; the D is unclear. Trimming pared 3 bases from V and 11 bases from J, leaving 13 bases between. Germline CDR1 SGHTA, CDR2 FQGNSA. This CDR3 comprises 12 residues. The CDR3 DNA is TGTGCCAGCAGCTTTAGGGCGACTCAGCAGTACTTC. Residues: CASSFRATQQYF. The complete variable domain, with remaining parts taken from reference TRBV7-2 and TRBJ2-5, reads GAGVSQSPSNKVTEKGKDVELRCDPISGHTALYWYRQSLGQGLEFLIYFQGNSAPDKSGLPSDRFSAERTGGSVSTLTIQRTQQEDSAVYLCASSFRATQQYFGPGTRLLVL.

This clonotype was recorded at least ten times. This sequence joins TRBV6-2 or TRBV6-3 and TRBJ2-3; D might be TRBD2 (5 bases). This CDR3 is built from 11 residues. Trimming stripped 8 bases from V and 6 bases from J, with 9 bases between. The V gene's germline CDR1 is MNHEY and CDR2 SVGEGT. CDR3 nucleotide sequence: TGTGCCAGCGAAATAGCGGATACGCAGTATTTT. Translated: CASEIADTQYF.

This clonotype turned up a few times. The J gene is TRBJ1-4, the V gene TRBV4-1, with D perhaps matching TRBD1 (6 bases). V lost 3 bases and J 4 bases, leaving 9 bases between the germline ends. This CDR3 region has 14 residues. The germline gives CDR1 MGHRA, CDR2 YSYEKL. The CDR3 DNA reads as TGCGCCAGCAGCCAGGACAGCAATAATGAAAAACTGTTTTTT. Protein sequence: CASSQDSNNEKLFF.